The 4 T cell receptor beta chains listed next were all sequenced from one sample in a study of T cells in Graves' hyperthyroidism and ophthalmopathy (dated by TCRdb to 2018 to 2020). Library preparation was by multiplex PCR. The sequencer was an Illumina HiSeq 2000. The TCR beta CDR3 regions were amplified from the RNA transcripts. The TCR CDR3 was subjected to a first round of RT-PCR using the HTBI primer set and the Qiagen OneStep RT-PCR kit. TCRdb handled the public reads itself, with Q25 trimming in fastp and clone calling in MiXCR, and kept productive beta chains. One record per CDR3 amino acid sequence lists the most common genes and DNA. The sample yields around 370,000 distinct CDR3 sequences; about 18% were counted once. The top ten hold 35% to 45% of the sample. Sample: blood. Every receptor here comes from a man younger than 35 with Graves' ophthalmopathy.

Details on this clonotype: One junction end does not reproduce the germline sequence, and a read error may be involved. V gene TRBV15 combines with J gene TRBJ2-2; 7 bases agree with TRBD2. Germline V gene lookup returns CDR1 LNHNV and CDR2 YYDKDF (reference sequence). This CDR3 has 14 amino acids. The CDR3, as DNA: TGTGCCACCAGCAGAGACACTAGCGTTGGGGAGCTGGTTTTT. Translated: CATSRDTSVGELVF.

This clonotype appeared a few times. The chain recombines TRBV27 with TRBJ2-3, with 8 bases identical to TRBD2. The V gene's germline CDR1 is MNHEY and CDR2 SMNVEV (reference sequence). The CDR3 totals 17 residues. V lost 1 base to trimming and J lost 4 bases; unmatched junction nucleotides: 10. The CDR3 sequence is CASSLLAGLRRPDTQYF. The DNA of the CDR3 is TGTGCCAGCAGTTTATTAGCGGGGCTGCGCCGGCCAGATACGCAGTATTTT.

V gene TRBV30 combines with J gene TRBJ1-3; a possible D gene is TRBD1 (5 bases). The CDR3 loop spans 13 amino acids. Germline V gene data show CDR1 as GTSNPN and CDR2 as SVGIG (reference sequence). Trimming left V 2 bases short and J 6 bases short, with 11 bases between. For the CDR3, the DNA is TGTGCCTGGAGTAGCAGGGAGGAAAACACCATATATTTT. It codes for CAWSSREENTIYF. Together with reference TRBV30 and TRBJ1-3, the CDR3 gives the full variable domain: SQTIHQWPATLVQPVGSPLSLECTVEGTSNPNLYWYRQAAGRGLQLLFYSVGIGQISSEVPQNLSASRPQDRQFILSSKKLLLSDSGFYLCAWSSREENTIYFGEGSWLTVV.

This clonotype occurred many times. J is TRBJ2-5 and V is TRBV28; 11 nucleotides agree with TRBD1. J gave up 5 bases and V 4 bases, and 9 bases lay outside the gene matches. Germline V gene lookup returns CDR1 MDHEN and CDR2 SYDVKM. The CDR3 contains 16 residues. The CDR3 region is CASSYGRTGGRETQYF. The CDR3 DNA sequence: TGTGCCAGCAGTTATGGGCGGACAGGGGGCAGGGAGACCCAGTACTTC. Drawing the rest from reference TRBV28 and TRBJ2-5, the complete variable domain is DVKVTQSSRYLVKRTGEKVFLECVQDMDHENMFWYRQDPGLGLRLIYFSYDVKMKEKGDIPEGYSVSREKKERFSLILESASTNQTSMYLCASSYGRTGGRETQYFGPGTRLLVL.